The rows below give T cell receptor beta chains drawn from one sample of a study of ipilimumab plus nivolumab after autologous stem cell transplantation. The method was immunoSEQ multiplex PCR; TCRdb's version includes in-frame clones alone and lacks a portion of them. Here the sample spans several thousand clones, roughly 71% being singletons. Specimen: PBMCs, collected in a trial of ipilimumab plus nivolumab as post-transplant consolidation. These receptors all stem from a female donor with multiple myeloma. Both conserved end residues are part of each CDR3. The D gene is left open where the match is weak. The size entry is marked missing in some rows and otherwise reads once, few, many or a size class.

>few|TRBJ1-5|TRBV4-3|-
TGCGCCAGCAGCCCTACAGGGAGTCATCAGCCCCAGCATTTT
CASSPTGSHQPQHF
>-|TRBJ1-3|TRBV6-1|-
TGTGCCAGCATTGGGTGGTCTTCTGGAAACACCATATATTTT
CASIGWSSGNTIYF
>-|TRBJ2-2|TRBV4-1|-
TGCGCCAGCAGCCAAGAAGGGGGAGGAATCATATGGGGCGGGGAGCTGTTTTTT
CASSQEGGGIIWGGELFF
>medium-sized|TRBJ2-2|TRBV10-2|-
TGCGCCAGCAGCAAAAGTGGGGAGCTGTTTTTT
CASSKSGELFF
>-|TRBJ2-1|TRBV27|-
TGTGCCAGCAAAGGACCCCCCTACAATGAGCAGTTCTTC
CASKGPPYNEQFF
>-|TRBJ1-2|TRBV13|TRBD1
TGTGCCAGCAGCCTCATACGGACAGGGTACTATGGCTACACCTTC
CASSLIRTGYYGYTF
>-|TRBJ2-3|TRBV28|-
TGTGCCAGCAGTTTGGTTTCAAGACTTAGCACAGATACGCAGTATTTT
CASSLVSRLSTDTQYF
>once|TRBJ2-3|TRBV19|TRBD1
TGTGCCAGTAGTATTGGGGTGACAGGGAACCCGGATACGCAGTATTTT
CASSIGVTGNPDTQYF
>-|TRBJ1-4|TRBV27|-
TGTGCCAGCAGTTTCGGGGACCCGGGACGTGGAAAACTGTTTTTT
CASSFGDPGRGKLFF
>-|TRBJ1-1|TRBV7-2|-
TGTGCCAGCAGCTTAGTACGGATGAACACTGAAGCTTTCTTT
CASSLVRMNTEAFF
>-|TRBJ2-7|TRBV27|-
TGTGCCAGCAGTTTACCTCAGTCAGAGCAGTACTTC
CASSLPQSEQYF
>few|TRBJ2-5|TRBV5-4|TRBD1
TGTGCCAGCAGCTTGGCGGACAGGGCAGAGACCCAGTACTTC
CASSLADRAETQYF
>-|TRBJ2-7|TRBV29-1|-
TGCAGCATCAAACTCAGGGGGGTAACCTACGAGCAGTACTTC
CSIKLRGVTYEQYF
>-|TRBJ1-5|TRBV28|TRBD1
TGTGCCAGCAGTCCAACGGACAGGGTGCATCAGCCCCAGCATTTT
CASSPTDRVHQPQHF
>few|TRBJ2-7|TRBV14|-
TGTGCCAGCAGCCAAGGTGGCGAGCAGTACTTC
CASSQGGEQYF
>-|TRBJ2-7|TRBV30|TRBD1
TGTGCCTGGGCTCGGGACAGGGTGTCCGAGCAGTACTTC
CAWARDRVSEQYF
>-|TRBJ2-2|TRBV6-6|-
TGTGCCAGCAGTGGGCCACAGGGTCGAAAAACCGGGGAGCTGTTTTTT
CASSGPQGRKTGELFF
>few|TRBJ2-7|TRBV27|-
TGTGCCAGCAGTCTCCCATCCTACGAGCAGTACTTC
CASSLPSYEQYF
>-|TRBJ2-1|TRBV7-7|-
TGTGCCAGCAGCTCGAGACTTAACAATGAGCAGTTCTTC
CASSSRLNNEQFF
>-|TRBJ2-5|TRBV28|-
TGTGCCAGCAGTTTGGAGCAACAAGAGACCCAGTACTTC
CASSLEQQETQYF
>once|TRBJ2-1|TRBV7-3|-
TGTGCCAGCAGCCTCCCCCTGGGGGCCAAAAGTTCATACAATGAGCAGTTCTTC
CASSLPLGAKSSYNEQFF
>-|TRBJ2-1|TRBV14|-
TGTGCCAGCAGCCAAGATCGGGCGGCTTATGAGCAGTTCTTC
CASSQDRAAYEQFF
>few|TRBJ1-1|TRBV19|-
TGTGCCAGTAGTATCGATGGGACGGACCGAACGGAAGCTTTCTTT
CASSIDGTDRTEAFF
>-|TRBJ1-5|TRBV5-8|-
TGTGCCAGCAGCCGACAGGTCCTTAGCAATCAGCCCCAGCATTTT
CASSRQVLSNQPQHF
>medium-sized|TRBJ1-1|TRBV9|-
TGTGCCAGCAGTCCAAGACCCTTAGAGGAAGCTTTCTTT
CASSPRPLEEAFF
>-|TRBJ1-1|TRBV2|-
TGTGCCAGCAGTCGGGCATGGAACACTGAAGCTTTCTTT
CASSRAWNTEAFF
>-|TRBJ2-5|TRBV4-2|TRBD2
TGTGCCAGCAGCCGCGTCCGACTAGCGGGAGGGGAGACCCAGTACTTC
CASSRVRLAGGETQYF
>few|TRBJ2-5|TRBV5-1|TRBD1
TGCGCCAGCAGTCGAGAGACAGGGGCACGGGAGACCCAGTACTTC
CASSRETGARETQYF
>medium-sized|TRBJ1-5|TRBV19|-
TGTGCCAGTACAGGGGTAACGAGCAATCAGCCCCAGCATTTT
CASTGVTSNQPQHF
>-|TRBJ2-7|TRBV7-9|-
TGTGCCAGCAGCCCTAATACCCGGGCCTCGAACTCCTACGAGCAGTACTTC
CASSPNTRASNSYEQYF
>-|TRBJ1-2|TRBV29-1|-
TGCAGCGCCCTCCACAATAACTATGGCTACACCTTC
CSALHNNYGYTF
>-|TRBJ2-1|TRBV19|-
TGTGCCACCGCTTCCTCCCAGGGAGCAGTTTCGGGTGAGCAGTTCTTC
CATASSQGAVSGEQFF
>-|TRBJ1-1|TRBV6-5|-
TGTGCCAGCCGCGGCGAATCCATGGGCACTGAAGCTTTCTTT
CASRGESMGTEAFF
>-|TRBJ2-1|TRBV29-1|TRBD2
TGCAGCGTTGGAACTAGCGGTGGTGAGCAGTTCTTC
CSVGTSGGEQFF
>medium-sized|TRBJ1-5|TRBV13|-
TGTGCCAGCAGCGACGGCCTCGTGGGGCCCCAGCATTTT
CASSDGLVGPQHF
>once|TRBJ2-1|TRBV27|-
TGTGCCAGCAGAAAGTACAATGAGCAGTTCTTC
CASRKYNEQFF
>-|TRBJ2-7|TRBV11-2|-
TGTGCCAGCAGGCGGACTGGAATGGGGCCCTACGAGCAGTACTTC
CASRRTGMGPYEQYF
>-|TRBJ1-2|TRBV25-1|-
TGTGCCAGCAGTGTTTCCGGAGATATTTATGGCTACACCTTC
CASSVSGDIYGYTF
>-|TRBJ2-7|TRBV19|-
TGTGCCAGTAGTGGAGGGACGGATTACTCCTACGAGCAGTACTTC
CASSGGTDYSYEQYF
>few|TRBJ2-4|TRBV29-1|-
TGCAGCGTTGAAGATTTATGGGGATCACTGAACATTCAGTACTTC
CSVEDLWGSLNIQYF
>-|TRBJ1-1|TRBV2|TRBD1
TGTGCCAGCACCTCGAACCGGGACAGCAATTTTAGGTACACTGAAGCTTTCTTT
CASTSNRDSNFRYTEAFF
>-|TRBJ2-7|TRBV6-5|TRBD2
TGTGCCAGCAGTCCTGGACTAGCTGCCCCCTACGAGCAGTACTTC
CASSPGLAAPYEQYF
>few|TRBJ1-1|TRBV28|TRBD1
TGTGCCAGCGGACAGGAGTCGAACACTGAAGCTTTCTTT
CASGQESNTEAFF
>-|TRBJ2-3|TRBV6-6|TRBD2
TGTGCCAGCAGTACCGGACTAGCGGGAGGTACAGATACGCAGTATTTT
CASSTGLAGGTDTQYF
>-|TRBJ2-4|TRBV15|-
TGTGCCACCAGCATTTACCGAGGGAGGGCCAAAAACATTCAGTACTTC
CATSIYRGRAKNIQYF
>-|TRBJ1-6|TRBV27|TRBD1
TGTGCCAGCAGTAGGACAGGAGTCGGTAATTCACCCCTCCACTTT
CASSRTGVGNSPLHF
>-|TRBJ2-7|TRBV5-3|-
TGTGCCAGCAGCTTGGAGGACAGCTACGAGCAGTACTTC
CASSLEDSYEQYF
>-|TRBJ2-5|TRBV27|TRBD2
TGTGCCAGCAGTACCGAAGCGGGAAGGCAAGAGACCCAGTACTTC
CASSTEAGRQETQYF
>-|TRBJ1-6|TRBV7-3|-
TGTGCCAGCAGCTTAACTCCAAATTCACCCCTCCACTTT
CASSLTPNSPLHF
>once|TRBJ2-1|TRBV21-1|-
TGTGCCAGCAGCAAAGGGACTAGCGGGAAATCCTACAATGAGCAGTTCTTC
CASSKGTSGKSYNEQFF
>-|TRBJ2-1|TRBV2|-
TGTGCCAGCAGCTCGGACCATTTCGGTGAGCAGTTCTTC
CASSSDHFGEQFF
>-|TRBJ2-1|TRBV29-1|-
TGCAGCGTAAACCCAGGGGCCAATGAGCAGTTCTTC
CSVNPGANEQFF
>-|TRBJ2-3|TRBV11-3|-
TGTGCCAGCAGCTTAGGCTCGTGGGCAGACCTCACAGATACGCAGTATTTT
CASSLGSWADLTDTQYF
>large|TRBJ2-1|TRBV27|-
TGTGCCAGCAGTTTTGCCACGTACAATGAGCAGTTCTTC
CASSFATYNEQFF
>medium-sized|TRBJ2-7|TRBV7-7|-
TGTGCCAGCAGCTTACAGGCCACAATCAGCGAGCAGTACTTC
CASSLQATISEQYF